The sequence of this T cell receptor (beta chain) was determined in a study of blood T cell repertoires in COVID-19. Study details: From the United States, Italy and Spain came samples of acute and convalescent COVID-19.

Trimming took 4 bases from V and 7 from J, leaving 17 bases between them. Looked up from germline, CDR1 is SGDLS and CDR2 is YYNGEE. The CDR3 is made up of 15 amino acids. TCRdb's copy holds only in-frame clones and misses some; the assay was immunoSEQ multiplex PCR. The sample includes some 300,000 clones, roughly 87% of them seen just once. The source is a woman aged 30 to 39 who had recovered from COVID-19. Source material: PBMCs or T cells enriched from blood (not recorded which). The chain combines TRBV9 with TRBJ1-4; a weak D match, TRBD1 (6 bases). The CDR3 reads CASSKGPPRGEKLFF. The DNA of the CDR3 is TGTGCCAGCAGCAAGGGGCCGCCCAGGGGTGAAAAACTGTTTTTT.